Listed below are T cell receptor beta chains from one sample, sequenced in a study of beta chain features in type 1 diabetes. TCRdb's table, derived via immunoSEQ multiplex PCR, lists solely in-frame clones and lacks some. The data contain 150,000 or so clones, 6.5% to 8.5% of them singletons. Specimen: central memory CD4+ T cells from blood. The origin of the receptors is a woman aged 18-30 years with type 1 diabetes. Both conserved end residues are trimmed from each CDR3.

v_call	j_call	cdr3_aa
TRBV30	TRBJ2-7	AWSVVAGAYEQY
TRBV10-3	TRBJ1-5	AISESGDRGVTQPQH
TRBV30	TRBJ1-2	AWSSSSYYGYT
TRBV5-1	TRBJ2-3	ASSPGGVDTQY
TRBV9	TRBJ2-3	ASSVTGPDTQY
TRBV30	.	AWSGGLAGGRDIQY
TRBV4-3	TRBJ2-1	ASSQEGTPEGNEQF
TRBV4-2	TRBJ2-2	ASSQGSGSYTGELF
TRBV10-3	TRBJ2-1	AISSRTGNNEQF
TRBV15	TRBJ2-5	ATSRGGRTQETQY
TRBV14	TRBJ2-7	ASSQDWGPIRY
TRBV6-1	TRBJ2-1	ASSEASNRYNEQF
TRBV19	TRBJ1-1	ASRGTDRAGAF
TRBV27	TRBJ1-1	ASSWTGPNTEAF
TRBV11-2	TRBJ1-4	ASSLGHDGKLF
TRBV28	TRBJ2-7	ASKPQRDSSEQY
TRBV11-2	TRBJ1-6	ASSSAEGALPLH
TRBV29-1	TRBJ2-7	SVAVGQGAHEQY
TRBV7-3	TRBJ2-1	ASSLYASDYNEQF
TRBV7-9	TRBJ1-1	ASSFQAGTEAF
TRBV18	TRBJ2-7	ASSPGGASGEQY
TRBV6-5	TRBJ1-1	ASSYDFWGGTEAF
TRBV2	TRBJ2-7	ASSTDFYEQY
TRBV30	TRBJ2-1	AWSVNRGNEQF
TRBV7-2	TRBJ1-5	ASSLANNQPQH
TRBV7-9	TRBJ1-1	ASSVNREHAAF
TRBV29-1	TRBJ2-3	SVAGRPHPDTQY
TRBV25-1	TRBJ2-3	ASSGSTSGSPDTQY
TRBV2	TRBJ2-1	ASSTLAGARNEQF
TRBV11-2	TRBJ1-1	ASSVDSGTEAF
TRBV7-9	TRBJ1-2	ASSSQGAIGYT
TRBV5-4	TRBJ1-1	AGGTGGHTEAF
TRBV28	TRBJ2-3	ASSFLAGVPDTQY
TRBV10-3	TRBJ2-7	AISEGQDKGQY
TRBV5-1	.	ASRELAGGLYEQY